This T cell receptor beta chain derives from a study of Ad26.COV2.S vaccination and SARS-CoV-2 variants. Study-level points and caveats: Substantial breadth in spike-specific CD8+ and CD4+ T cell responses was reportedly seen after vaccination. Spike-specific TCR breadth ran higher among vaccine recipients than placebo recipients.

On this clone: Antigen: not known.

Some clones are missing from TCRdb's copy, which holds only in-frame ones; the method was immunoSEQ multiplex PCR. The table lists around 450,000 clones, about 88% of them singletons, with roughly 2.5% in the top ten. Stated treatment: about 20 received Ad26.COV2.S at low or high dose, single or two shots; about 5 received placebo; per-sample allocation not given. Following the first vaccine or placebo injection, samples were taken on day 63. The vaccine delivered Wuhan-strain SARS-CoV-2 spike through an Ad26 vector. This receptor was taken from a person aged 18 to 59 who received the Ad26.COV2.S COVID-19 vaccine or a placebo. The material sequenced was peripheral blood, taken in a trial of Ad26.COV2.S vaccine versus placebo.

In DNA, the CDR3 is TGTGCCAGCAGCTTAACTGGGGGAGGCTATGGCTACACCTTC. It specifies CASSLTGGGYGYTF. The chain joins TRBV7-3 to TRBJ1-2; TRBD1 is a possible D gene (5 bases). Trimming stripped 0 bases from V and 4 bases from J, with 9 bases between. CDR1 is SGHTA and CDR2 is FQGTGA in the germline V gene. The CDR3 loop spans 14 amino acids.